This T cell receptor (beta chain) came from a study of control samples from healthy donors and cancer patients. The germline V and J ends were trimmed by 5 bases and 10 bases, with 18 bases remaining between them. This CDR3 spans 14 amino acids. Germline-derived CDR1 and CDR2 are LGHNT and FRNRAP. Sequencing used immunoSEQ multiplex PCR; TCRdb keeps in-frame clones, though not all of them. Altogether approximately 76,000 clones are present, more than 65% being singletons, with the ten largest covering roughly 12%. The source of this sequence is a man between 60 and 75 years old with head and neck cancer. The chain carries TRBV12-5 and TRBJ2-1; perhaps TRBD1 as D (6 bases). The sample taken for sequencing was PBMCs. CDR3 bases: TGTGCTAGTGGTCCGCCTCTATTCAGGGGAGAGCAGTTCTTC. This codes for CASGPPLFRGEQFF. Full variable domain (remainder filled in from reference TRBV12-5 and TRBJ2-1): DARVTQTPRHKVTEMGQEVTMRCQPILGHNTVFWYRQTMMQGLELLAYFRNRAPLDDSGMPKDRFSAEMPDATLATLKIQPSEPRDSAVYFCASGPPLFRGEQFFGPGTRLTVL.